This T cell receptor beta chain derives from a study of blood T cell repertoires in COVID-19. Study-wide context: The United States, Italy and Spain supplied acute and convalescent COVID-19 samples. Sample material is recorded as cDNA or gDNA derived from T cells, B-cell-depleted T cells, or PBMCs.

In the study's own analysis: Amplification with reference gene primers provided the estimates of nucleated cell counts. Using immunoSEQ multiplex PCR, the repertoire was profiled, and TCRdb retains in-frame clones only, with some absent. V and J calls and clone size are as listed in that table; D and trimming were resolved from the DNA. The sample contains under 250,000 clones, around 80% of which appear only once. CDR1 SGHRS and CDR2 YFSETQ come from the germline V gene. The CDR3 consists of 16 residues. Trimming cost V 4 bases and J 8 bases, with 24 bases left between them. Sequencing was performed on peripheral blood. This TCR came from a man between 50 and 59 years old with active or convalescent COVID-19. The chain links TRBV5-1 to TRBJ1-2; perhaps TRBD1 as D (5 bases). The CDR3 sequence is CASSLMEGLRGEGYTF. CDR3 DNA sequence: TGCGCCAGCAGCCTTATGGAGGGGCTGCGAGGTGAAGGCTACACCTTC.